Below, 25 T cell receptor beta chains from the same sample are listed, as sequenced in a study of T cell repertoires in cytomegalovirus infection. One entry per CDR3 protein results from TCRdb running MiXCR on the reads. This sample has roughly 320,000 distinct CDR3 sequences, with about 8.8% found just once. Sequenced sample: PBMCs. The receptors come from a human donor in good health (CMV status not recorded). Some clones in this sample may be carry-over from other donors' samples.

The chain employs TRBV28 and TRBJ2-1; 7 bases are a match to TRBD2. This CDR3 region has 13 residues. V lost 6 bases to trimming and J lost 9 bases; unmatched junction nucleotides: 8. Germline CDR1 reads MDHEN; CDR2 reads SYDVKM. DNA of the CDR3: TGTGCCAGCAGGGGACTACCCCTTGGTGAGCAGTTCTTC. This encodes CASRGLPLGEQFF.

This clonotype was seen repeatedly, ten times or more. The chain recombines TRBV20-1 with TRBJ1-1; TRBD1 aligns across 7 bases. There are 13 residues in the CDR3. The germline gives CDR1 DFQATT, CDR2 SNEGSKA (reference sequence). V shed 6 bases and J 6 bases; nucleotides not matched to a gene: 10. The CDR3 loop reads CSAPKTGRAEAFF. Written as DNA, the CDR3 is TGCAGTGCCCCCAAGACAGGGCGGGCTGAAGCTTTCTTT.

This chain uses TRBV29-1 with TRBJ2-1, with D maybe TRBD1 (5 bases). Germline CDR1 reads SQVTM; CDR2 reads ANQGSEA. The CDR3 is made up of 12 amino acids. Deletions cut 7 bases from V and 5 bases from J, with 12 bases between. The chain's CDR3 is CSAGHRDNEQFF. The CDR3 coding sequence is TGCAGCGCAGGGCACAGAGACAATGAGCAGTTCTTC.

This clonotype was observed many times. The chain carries TRBV20-1 and TRBJ2-3, with D perhaps TRBD2 (6 bases). CDR1 is DFQATT, CDR2 SNEGSKA, per germline (reference sequence). V lost 3 bases and J lost 2, with 12 bases in between. The CDR3 sequence is 14 residues long. CDR3 bases: TGCAGTGCTAGTAGGAGGGGACTCACAGATACGCAGTATTTT. Encoded protein: CSASRRGLTDTQYF.

This clonotype was seen ten or more times. The chain is built from TRBV20-1 and TRBJ1-3; TRBD1 might be the D (6 bases). The CDR3 is 14 residues long. V lost 5 bases, J lost 0 bases, and 11 bases lay in between. Germline loops: CDR1 DFQATT, CDR2 SNEGSKA (reference sequence). CDR3 residues: CSAYGQFSGNTIYF. The CDR3 DNA sequence: TGCAGTGCTTACGGACAGTTCTCTGGAAACACCATATATTTT.

This clonotype was seen at least ten times. This sequence joins TRBV6-1 and TRBJ2-1, with D perhaps TRBD1 (5 bases). V was trimmed by 6 bases and J by 5 bases, leaving 20 bases between them. Germline V CDR1 and CDR2: MNHNS, SASEGT. The CDR3 totals 16 residues. CDR3 DNA sequence: TGTGCCAGCAGCTGGGGTGAGACAGCTGTACACAATGAGCAGTTCTTC. Residues: CASSWGETAVHNEQFF.

This clonotype was seen many times. The V gene is TRBV6-2 or TRBV6-3, the J gene TRBJ2-7, with unresolved D. Germline CDR1 is MNHEY and CDR2 is SVGEGT. This CDR3 contains 14 residues. V was shortened by 6 bases and J by 0 bases, with 12 bases between the two germline ends. The CDR3 coding sequence is TGTGCCAGCAGAAAACAGTTTAGCTCCTACGAGCAGTACGTC. It yields the protein CASRKQFSSYEQYV.

There are many counts of this clonotype. J is TRBJ2-7 and V is TRBV7-6, with TRBD1 identical over 9 bases. J gave up 6 bases and V 5 bases, and 5 bases lay outside the gene matches. Germline CDR1 SGHVS, CDR2 FNYEAQ. CDR3 length: 13 residues. The CDR3 sequence: CASSAGQGAEQYV. The CDR3 coding sequence is TGTGCCAGCAGCGCGGGACAGGGTGCCGAGCAGTACGTC.

This clonotype appeared many times. A junction end diverges from the germline sequence, so it may reflect a read error. The chain couples TRBV7-7 to TRBJ1-1; D not resolved. The CDR3 contains 13 residues. The germline CDR1 and CDR2 sequences are SSHAT and FNYEAQ (reference sequence). Written as DNA, the CDR3 is TGTGCTAGCAGCTTAGGTCCGGCATCTGAAGCTTTCTTT. Its protein is CASSLGPASEAFF.

This clonotype came up many times. The rearrangement links TRBV6-2 or TRBV6-3 to TRBJ2-1; D is ambiguous. Germline CDR1 MNHEY, CDR2 SVGEGT. CDR3 length: 12 residues. V lost 8 bases and J lost 8, with 13 bases in between. The CDR3 nucleotides are TGTGCCAGCCGCCAAGGGTCGGATGAGCAGTTCTTC. Protein sequence: CASRQGSDEQFF.

This clonotype has ten or more counts. The chain links TRBV4-1 to TRBJ2-1; D not certain. CDR1 and CDR2 (germline): MGHRA, YSYEKL. V was clipped by 4 bases and J by 3 bases, with 7 bases between them. The CDR3 is made up of 13 amino acids. The CDR3 nucleotides read TGCGCCAGCAGCCCTTCGGACTACAATGAGCAGTTCTTC. Its protein product is CASSPSDYNEQFF.

This clonotype occurred many times. V and J are TRBV6-1 and TRBJ1-2; no definite D call. There are 13 residues in the CDR3. In germline, CDR1 is MNHNS, CDR2 SASEGT. Trimming removed 10 bases from V and 3 bases from J, with 15 bases in between. The CDR3 sequence is CATVGSGYYGYTF. The CDR3, as DNA: TGTGCCACCGTTGGCTCAGGCTACTATGGCTACACCTTC.

This clonotype was found many times. The chain joins TRBV28 to TRBJ2-1; D call uncertain. Trimming shortened V by 3 bases and J by 3 bases, and 3 bases separated the two germline ends. The CDR3 is 12 residues long. Germline CDR1 and CDR2: MDHEN and SYDVKM. The CDR3 bases are TGTGCCAGCAGTTTTAACTACAATGAGCAGTTCTTC. Its translation: CASSFNYNEQFF. Variable domain in full (rest from reference TRBV28 and TRBJ2-1): DVKVTQSSRYLVKRTGEKVFLECVQDMDHENMFWYRQDPGLGLRLIYFSYDVKMKEKGDIPEGYSVSREKKERFSLILESASTNQTSMYLCASSFNYNEQFFGPGTRLTVL.

This clonotype was seen many times. The chain carries TRBV7-2 and TRBJ2-5; D may be TRBD1 or TRBD2 (5 bases each). The germline gives CDR1 SGHTA, CDR2 FQGNSA. The CDR3 has 16 amino acids. V lost 0 bases to trimming and J lost 9 bases, with 20 bases between them. CDR3 in DNA: TGTGCCAGCAGCTTAGCGGCGGTACTGGGGCAGGAGGCCCAGTACTTC. Translating gives CASSLAAVLGQEAQYF. Combining the CDR3 with reference TRBV7-2 and TRBJ2-5 gives the whole variable domain GAGVSQSPSNKVTEKGKDVELRCDPISGHTALYWYRQSLGQGLEFLIYFQGNSAPDKSGLPSDRFSAERTGGSVSTLTIQRTQQEDSAVYLCASSLAAVLGQEAQYFGPGTRLLVL.

This clonotype appeared many times. The J gene is TRBJ2-7, the V gene TRBV7-6; D gene uncertain. The CDR3 is made up of 14 amino acids. V was trimmed by 4 bases and J by 2 bases, leaving 12 bases between them. The germline CDR1 and CDR2 sequences are SGHVS and FNYEAQ. The CDR3, as DNA: TGTGCCAGCAGCTCCGGTGCTCACCCCTACGAGCAGTACTTC. Its protein is CASSSGAHPYEQYF.

This clonotype was seen repeatedly, ten times or more. The V gene is TRBV29-1, the J gene TRBJ2-5, with D possibly called TRBD1 or TRBD2 (5 bases each). The germline gives CDR1 SQVTM, CDR2 ANQGSEA. The CDR3 runs 12 residues. The V gene lost 3 bases and the J gene lost 5 bases, with 10 bases spanning the gap. As DNA, the CDR3 is TGCAGCGTTGAGCTGGGGGTCGAGACCCAGTACTTC. Its translation is CSVELGVETQYF.

This clonotype was found many times. DNA of the CDR3: TGTGCCAGCAGCGAGTTACAGGTATCCGAGCAGTACTTC. This gives the protein CASSELQVSEQYF. This rearrangement joins TRBV7-6 to TRBJ2-7, with D possibly TRBD1 on 5 matching bases. CDR3 length: 13 amino acids. V was trimmed by 5 bases and J by 6 bases, leaving 14 bases between them. The germline V gene encodes CDR1 SGHVS and CDR2 FNYEAQ.

The V gene is TRBV20-1, the J gene TRBJ1-6; the match to TRBD1 covers 7 bases. The J segment lost 9 bases and the V segment lost 5 bases, leaving 10 bases of the junction unmatched. From germline, CDR1 is DFQATT and CDR2 SNEGSKA (reference sequence). The CDR3 consists of 14 residues. DNA of the CDR3: TGCAGTGCTGGAAAAGACAGGGTAACTTCACCCCTCCACTTT. This codes for CSAGKDRVTSPLHF.

J is TRBJ1-1 and V is TRBV29-1; D is perhaps TRBD1 (5 bases). This CDR3 contains 14 residues. The germline V and J ends were trimmed by 5 bases and 4 bases, with 17 bases remaining between them. Germline V CDR1 and CDR2: SQVTM, ANQGSEA. CDR3 in DNA: TGCAGCGTTACATCCGGGACCAAAAGCACTGAAGCTTTCTTT. It is translated as CSVTSGTKSTEAFF.

The rearrangement joins TRBV28 to TRBJ1-2; D remains ambiguous. Germline V gene data show CDR1 as MDHEN and CDR2 as SYDVKM. Trimming removed 5 bases at V and 4 bases at J, with 14 bases between. The CDR3 totals 14 residues. CDR3 loop: CASSETGDGYGYTF. DNA of the CDR3: TGTGCCAGCAGTGAGACCGGGGATGGCTATGGCTACACCTTC.

This clonotype has more than one count but fewer than ten. The chain recombines TRBV4-3 with TRBJ1-2, with TRBD1 identical over 9 bases. V was pared by 0 bases and J by 4 bases, with 6 bases of the junction left unmatched. The CDR3 totals 16 residues. Germline V gives CDR1 LGHNA, CDR2 YSLEER. CDR3 residues: CASSQEYSQGAYGYTF. In DNA, the CDR3 is TGCGCCAGCAGCCAAGAATACTCACAGGGGGCCTATGGCTACACCTTC.

The table lists this clonotype with many counts. The chain links TRBV5-1 to TRBJ2-1, with 7 bases that match TRBD1. This CDR3 contains 16 residues. V dropped 0 bases and J dropped 3; count of bases not matched to a gene: 6. CDR1 and CDR2 (germline): SGHRS, YFSETQ. The CDR3 spells CASSLAGTANYNEQFF. CDR3 bases: TGCGCCAGCAGCTTGGCGGGGACAGCCAACTACAATGAGCAGTTCTTC.

Many counts were recorded for this clonotype. This chain joins TRBV5-1 and TRBJ2-1, with 7 bases fitting TRBD1. Germline CDR1 SGHRS, CDR2 YFSETQ. This CDR3 comprises 18 residues. J was trimmed by 6 bases and V by 2 bases; bases with no gene match: 17. CDR3 DNA: TGCGCCAGCAGCTTAAGGCAGGGGGAAGTCTCGGTATTCAATGAGCAGTTCTTC. This gives the protein CASSLRQGEVSVFNEQFF.

This sequence joins TRBV6-2 or TRBV6-3 and TRBJ1-6; D is possibly TRBD1 (5 bases). The V gene lost 2 bases and the J gene lost 9 bases, with 8 bases spanning the gap. Germline CDR1 reads MNHEY; CDR2 reads SVGEGT. This CDR3 comprises 13 residues. Here the CDR3 DNA reads TGTGCCAGCAGTTACAGGGGTAGTTCACCCCTCCACTTT. Translating gives CASSYRGSSPLHF.

This clonotype was seen only a few times. The chain is built from TRBV5-1 and TRBJ2-3; D gene ambiguous. Per germline, CDR1 SGHRS and CDR2 YFSETQ. V was pared by 4 bases and J by 3 bases, with 9 bases between. There are 13 residues in the CDR3. CDR3 amino acids: CASSPRRTDTQYF. In DNA, the CDR3 is TGCGCCAGCAGCCCCCGGCGGACAGATACGCAGTATTTT.